The 27 T cell receptor beta chains in this list originate from one sample, sequenced in a study of beta chain features in type 1 diabetes (dated 2018 in TCRdb). What the study reported, not specific to this receptor: In all four CD4+ subsets, TCRB CDR3 length was moderately but significantly shorter in type 1 diabetes patients.

These receptors have no identified antigens. The library was obtained by the immunoSEQ multiplex PCR assay. The entire amount of isolated RNA was reverse transcribed using the High Capacity cDNA Reverse Transcription Kit, so the sequenced TCRB transcripts were expressed ones. Held by TCRdb, this immuneACCESS table contains in-frame sequences only and omits some clones. Under half of the omission traces to an unresolved V gene where checked; the cause of the rest is unknown. The sample yields some 290,000 clones; 14% were counted once. Clones ranked in the top ten supply more than 0.015% of the sample. Material: naive CD4+ T cells from blood. This specimen's cell subset or site label, interpreted: true naive CD4+ T cells. All receptors come from a man aged 25 to 40 with type 1 diabetes.

V and J are TRBV7-2 and TRBJ2-5; tentatively, D is TRBD1 (6 bases). Germline V gene lookup returns CDR1 SGHTA and CDR2 FQGNSA. The CDR3 is made up of 13 amino acids. Trimming cost V 3 bases and J 5 bases, with 10 bases left between them. The CDR3 DNA reads as TGTGCCAGCAGCTTTACAGGGTTGGAGACCCAGTACTTC. Encoded protein: CASSFTGLETQYF.

The chain couples TRBV19 to TRBJ2-1; 8 bases line up with TRBD2. Trimming at V came to 3 bases and at J to 2 bases, leaving 3 bases not matched to a gene. The CDR3 loop spans 15 amino acids. Germline V gene data show CDR1 as LNHDA and CDR2 as SQIVND (reference sequence). The CDR3 protein is CASSISGTTYNEQFF. In nucleotides, the CDR3 is TGTGCCAGTAGTATTAGCGGGACTACCTACAATGAGCAGTTCTTC.

Only a few counts were recorded for this clone. This chain joins TRBV13 and TRBJ2-3, with 11 bases lining up with TRBD2. Unmatched junction bases numbered 11, after V lost 7 bases and J lost 2 bases. This CDR3 comprises 17 residues. Germline V gene lookup returns CDR1 PRHDT and CDR2 FYEKMQ (reference sequence). CDR3 nucleotides: TGTGCCAGCACCACGTCCCTGGGACTAGCGGCCACAGATACGCAGTATTTT. Its protein is CASTTSLGLAATDTQYF.

This clone was seen a few times. V is TRBV11-3 and J is TRBJ2-7; D perhaps matches TRBD1 (5 bases). Germline V lookup: CDR1 SGHNT, CDR2 YENEEA. Trimming removed 5 bases from V and 5 bases from J, with 16 bases in between. The CDR3 covers 14 residues. Here the CDR3 DNA reads TGTGCCAGCAGCCTTTCCCCGACAGTCCACGAGCAGTACTTC. It yields the protein CASSLSPTVHEQYF.

This clone was recorded many times. This chain links TRBV23-1 with TRBJ1-2; D gene uncertain. TRBV23-1 counts as an open reading frame of uncertain function. The CDR3 extends over 14 amino acids. The V gene lost 4 bases and the J gene lost 0 bases, with 9 bases spanning the gap. The CDR3 bases are TGCGCCAGCAGTCGTATGCAGGCTAACTATGGCTACACCTTC. Amino acids: CASSRMQANYGYTF.

The chain recombines TRBV7-8 with TRBJ2-1; a weak D match, TRBD2 (5 bases). Trimming cost V 6 bases and J 5 bases, with 11 bases left between them. From germline, CDR1 is SGHVS and CDR2 FQNEAQ. This CDR3 contains 13 residues. The CDR3 DNA reads TGTGCCAGCAGTAATCCGCGGGACAATGAGCAGTTCTTC. Translated: CASSNPRDNEQFF.

There are a few counts of this clone. The chain couples TRBV12-5 to TRBJ2-3, with D hard to call. CDR1 LGHNT and CDR2 FRNRAP come from the germline V gene. The CDR3 has 12 amino acids. V dropped 6 bases and J dropped 1 base, with 5 bases sitting between them. The CDR3 DNA reads as TGTGCTAGTGGCCTACGCACAGATACGCAGTATTTT. Protein sequence: CASGLRTDTQYF.

In this sample, this clone turned up a few times. The chain couples TRBV20-1 to TRBJ2-3; D not certain. CDR1 and CDR2 from the germline V gene are DFQATT and SNEGSKA (reference sequence). V lost 6 bases, J lost 6 bases, and 10 bases lay in between. There are 11 residues in the CDR3. The CDR3 loop reads CSAPRVDTQYF. In DNA form, the CDR3 reads TGCAGTGCACCCCGGGTTGATACGCAGTATTTT.

CDR3 DNA sequence: TGTGCCAGCAAATCGGGGAACACAGATACGCAGTATTTT. It translates to CASKSGNTDTQYF. The chain has TRBV27 and TRBJ2-3, with TRBD2 as a possible D gene (5 bases). CDR3 size: 13 residues. The germline V gene has CDR1 MNHEY and CDR2 SMNVEV (reference sequence). V was trimmed by 7 bases and J by 2 bases, leaving 10 bases between them.

V gene TRBV28 combines with J gene TRBJ2-7, with D perhaps TRBD1 (6 bases). The germline gives CDR1 MDHEN, CDR2 SYDVKM. The CDR3 covers 13 residues. Trimming pared 6 bases from V and 4 bases from J, leaving 13 bases between. CDR3 protein: CASRYGTPYEQYF. CDR3 sequence (DNA): TGTGCCAGCAGGTACGGGACACCTTACGAGCAGTACTTC.

The V gene is TRBV5-1, the J gene TRBJ2-6, with D possibly TRBD1 on 6 matching bases. The CDR3 totals 17 residues. Germline loops: CDR1 SGHRS, CDR2 YFSETQ. V gave up 0 bases and J gave up 2 bases, with 12 bases separating them. Here the CDR3 DNA reads TGCGCCAGCAGCTTGGTAACAGGGATTCCTGGGGCCAACGTCCTGACTTTC. Its translation: CASSLVTGIPGANVLTF.

This clone has just a few counts. J is TRBJ2-3 and V is TRBV5-1; TRBD2 aligns across 14 bases. V gave up 0 bases and J gave up 5 bases; unmatched junction bases: 2. The CDR3 is 16 amino acids. Per germline, CDR1 SGHRS and CDR2 YFSETQ. DNA of the CDR3: TGCGCCAGCAGCTTGGATGGGACTAGCGGGAGAGATACGCAGTATTTT. It translates to CASSLDGTSGRDTQYF.

This clone was recorded a few times. This sequence joins TRBV11-1 and TRBJ2-7; no reliable D call. V was shortened by 4 bases and J by 2 bases, with 6 bases between the two germline ends. CDR3 length: 12 amino acids. Germline CDR1 and CDR2: SGHAT and FQDESV (reference sequence). The DNA for the CDR3 is TGTGCCAGCAGCTCTACTGCCTACGAGCAGTACTTC. Residues: CASSSTAYEQYF.

This rearrangement joins TRBV28 to TRBJ2-2; TRBD2 matches at 9 bases. The CDR3 covers 15 residues. CDR1 and CDR2 (germline): MDHEN, SYDVKM. The V and J ends lost 8 bases and 5 bases, in that order; junction bases with no gene match: 9. The CDR3 loop reads CASGYSGRGTGELFF. CDR3 sequence (DNA): TGTGCCAGCGGCTATAGCGGGAGAGGTACCGGGGAGCTGTTTTTT.

This clone was counted only a few times. The chain links TRBV6-5 to TRBJ2-2; the D gene is possibly TRBD1 (7 bases). Germline CDR1 MNHEY, CDR2 SVGAGI. The CDR3 has 15 residues. Trimming left V 6 bases short and J 1 base short, with 12 bases between. The CDR3 spells CASRGGTVNTGELFF. The CDR3, as DNA: TGTGCCAGCAGAGGAGGGACAGTGAACACCGGGGAGCTGTTTTTT.

This clone has more than one count but fewer than ten. The gene calls are TRBV4-1 and TRBJ2-6; TRBD1 aligns across 8 bases. The V and J ends lost 3 bases and 4 bases, in that order; junction bases with no gene match: 5. Germline V CDR1 and CDR2: MGHRA, YSYEKL. The CDR3 contains 16 residues. The chain's CDR3 is CASSHTRGLGANVLTF. DNA of the CDR3: TGCGCCAGCAGCCACACCAGGGGGCTAGGGGCCAACGTCCTGACTTTC.

The rearrangement uses TRBV19 and TRBJ2-5; D is possibly TRBD2 (5 bases). In germline, CDR1 is LNHDA, CDR2 SQIVND (reference sequence). The CDR3 extends over 13 amino acids. V was shortened by 9 bases and J by 8 bases, with 19 bases between the two germline ends. The CDR3 region is CASLDLLGGTQYF. CDR3 DNA: TGTGCCAGCCTCGACCTTCTAGGAGGTACCCAGTACTTC.

This clone was seen a few times. V gene TRBV29-1 combines with J gene TRBJ1-1; D remains ambiguous. V dropped 6 bases and J dropped 5 bases, with 13 bases sitting between them. CDR3 length: 12 amino acids. CDR1 and CDR2 (germline): SQVTM, ANQGSEA. The CDR3 DNA follows: TGCAGCGTCCGAGGGTGGGAAACTGAAGCTTTCTTT. Protein: CSVRGWETEAFF.

The chain carries TRBV6-6 and TRBJ2-7; 7 bases fit TRBD2. Germline V gives CDR1 MNHNY, CDR2 SVGAGI (reference sequence). The CDR3 loop spans 12 amino acids. The ends lost 8 bases at V and 7 bases at J; junction bases unmatched: 8. CDR3 sequence reads: CASAPGGKEQYF. The DNA for the CDR3 is TGTGCCAGCGCCCCGGGAGGAAAAGAGCAGTACTTC.

Only a few counts were recorded for this clone. The chain carries TRBV6-5 and TRBJ2-7, with TRBD1 identical over 10 bases. The germline gives CDR1 MNHEY, CDR2 SVGAGI. This CDR3 is built from 13 residues. V lost 7 bases, J lost 6 bases, and 6 bases stayed unmatched. CDR3 DNA sequence: TGTGCCAGCACGGGGACAGGGGCCCCCGAGCAGTACTTC. This gives the protein CASTGTGAPEQYF.

The chain joins TRBV7-9 to TRBJ2-1; 8 bases line up with TRBD2. The germline V gene encodes CDR1 SEHNR and CDR2 FQNEAQ (reference sequence). Trimming at V came to 5 bases and at J to 4 bases, leaving 4 bases not matched to a gene. The CDR3 is made up of 14 amino acids. CDR3 region: CASSHSGNYNEQFF. CDR3 in DNA: TGTGCCAGCAGCCATAGCGGGAATTACAATGAGCAGTTCTTC.

Written as DNA, the CDR3 is TGTGCCAGTAGCAGGCAGGGGAATTACGAGCAGTACTTC. Its protein is CASSRQGNYEQYF. V is TRBV19 and J is TRBJ2-7; a weak D match, TRBD1 (6 bases). The germline V gene has CDR1 LNHDA and CDR2 SQIVND (reference sequence). V lost 6 bases, J lost 4 bases, and 13 bases lay in between. The CDR3 length is 13 residues.

V and J are TRBV7-3 and TRBJ2-1, with TRBD2 matching over 8 bases. The CDR3 is made up of 15 amino acids. Germline V gene lookup returns CDR1 SGHTA and CDR2 FQGTGA. Unmatched junction bases numbered 9, after V lost 5 bases and J lost 6 bases. The CDR3 sequence is CASSLGGLAFNEQFF. The CDR3 nucleotides are TGTGCCAGCAGCCTAGGCGGACTAGCTTTCAATGAGCAGTTCTTC. Full variable domain (rest looked up from reference TRBV7-3 and TRBJ2-1): GAGVSQTPSNKVTEKGKYVELRCDPISGHTALYWYRQSLGQGPEFLIYFQGTGAADDSGLPNDRFFAVRPEGSVSTLKIQRTERGDSAVYLCASSLGGLAFNEQFFGPGTRLTVL.

This clone was counted only a few times. The chain combines TRBV2 with TRBJ2-5; weak D call: TRBD2 (6 bases). The CDR3 totals 15 residues. In germline, CDR1 is SNHLY, CDR2 FYNNEI. With 6 bases removed from V and 3 bases from J, the gap between germline ends came to 17 bases. CDR3 sequence: CASSRLLGGEETQYF. In DNA form, the CDR3 reads TGTGCCAGCAGCCGCCTCCTAGGAGGGGAAGAGACCCAGTACTTC. Full variable domain (missing parts from reference TRBV2 and TRBJ2-5): EPEVTQTPSHQVTQMGQEVILRCVPISNHLYFYWYRQILGQKVEFLVSFYNNEISEKSEIFDDQFSVERPDGSNFTLKIRSTKLEDSAMYFCASSRLLGGEETQYFGPGTRLLVL.

The chain has TRBV5-1 and TRBJ2-5, with D possibly being TRBD2 (5 bases). The CDR3 consists of 15 residues. Trimming pared 4 bases from V and 2 bases from J, leaving 15 bases between. Germline V gives CDR1 SGHRS, CDR2 YFSETQ. CDR3 sequence: CASSQAPGTQETQYF. The CDR3, as DNA: TGCGCCAGCAGCCAAGCCCCGGGAACTCAAGAGACCCAGTACTTC.

The chain links TRBV9 to TRBJ2-5; D not resolved. Germline values: CDR1 SGDLS, CDR2 YYNGEE. Trimming cost V 2 bases and J 6 bases, with 14 bases left between them. The CDR3 extends over 14 amino acids. In DNA, the CDR3 is TGTGCCAGCAGCGTCACCATGGCCCCACAGACCCAGTACTTC. Residues: CASSVTMAPQTQYF.

This clone came up a few times. The CDR3 region has the DNA TGCGCCAGCAGCTTGGGTAAAGGGGGCGGTAATTTCGATGAGCAGTTCTTC. Protein sequence: CASSLGKGGGNFDEQFF. The chain combines TRBV5-1 with TRBJ2-1, with 7 bases lining up with TRBD1. In germline, CDR1 is SGHRS, CDR2 YFSETQ. The ends lost 0 bases at V and 8 bases at J; junction bases unmatched: 14. The CDR3 sequence is 17 residues long.